One and the same sample provided the 22 T cell receptor beta chains below, sequenced in a study of lymphopenia after photon versus proton radiotherapy. Using immunoSEQ multiplex PCR, the repertoire was profiled, and TCRdb retains in-frame clones only, with some absent. The sample includes 30,000 to 40,000 clones, approximately 90% of them seen just once. The sequenced sample was peripheral blood, obtained from a patient treated with photon-based radiotherapy. These receptors originate from a man aged 60 to 69 with cholangiocarcinoma.

This clone occurred once. The chain has TRBV9 and TRBJ2-5, with 12 bases aligning to TRBD1. The CDR3 extends over 16 amino acids. The germline CDR1 and CDR2 sequences are SGDLS and YYNGEE. With 2 bases clipped from V and 3 bases from J, the junction kept 5 bases outside the gene matches. The CDR3 DNA follows: TGTGCCAGCAGCGTTGGGGACAGGGGGCTTGAAGAGACCCAGTACTTC. Translating it yields CASSVGDRGLEETQYF.

The CDR3 region is CASSWDRGIAEQFF. DNA of the CDR3: TGCGCCAGCAGCTGGGACAGGGGGATTGCTGAGCAGTTCTTC. The chain couples TRBV5-1 to TRBJ2-1, with TRBD1 matching over 11 bases. The CDR3 consists of 14 residues. The ends lost 3 bases at V and 9 bases at J; junction bases unmatched: 5. The germline gives CDR1 SGHRS, CDR2 YFSETQ.

This sequence joins TRBV5-1 and TRBJ1-3, with a weak D call TRBD1 (6 bases). The CDR3 is 16 amino acids. Trimming stripped 4 bases from V and 0 bases from J, with 14 bases between. From germline, CDR1 is SGHRS and CDR2 YFSETQ. CDR3 nucleotide sequence: TGCGCCAGCAGCCCTCTGGGGGGCAGCTCTGGAAACACCATATATTTT. Protein: CASSPLGGSSGNTIYF.

J is TRBJ2-7 and V is TRBV7-9; D uncertain. With 1 base removed from V and 3 bases from J, the gap between germline ends came to 4 bases. Germline V CDR1 and CDR2: SEHNR, FQNEAQ (reference sequence). This CDR3 is 12 amino acids long. The CDR3 nucleotides are TGTGCCAGCAGCTTAGTAGGCTACGAGCAGTACTTC. It yields the protein CASSLVGYEQYF.

This chain uses TRBV7-2 with TRBJ2-3, with no clear D. Trimming removed 3 bases at V and 10 bases at J, with 17 bases between. Germline loops: CDR1 SGHTA, CDR2 FQGNSA. This CDR3 spans 14 amino acids. The CDR3 nucleotides read TGTGCCAGCAGCTTCCCCGCTAAGAGGCACGCGCAGTATTTT. It is translated as CASSFPAKRHAQYF.

The chain employs TRBV7-2 and TRBJ2-5; possibly TRBD1 or TRBD2 for D (6 bases each). V lost 5 bases and J 5 bases, leaving 18 bases between the germline ends. There are 15 residues in the CDR3. Germline V CDR1 and CDR2: SGHTA, FQGNSA. The CDR3 region has the DNA TGTGCCAGCAGCCGGGGGCGCGGGGAGTGGGAGACCCAGTACTTC. Translation: CASSRGRGEWETQYF.

This clone occurred once. The chain uses TRBV28 and TRBJ1-6; no definite D call. There are 14 residues in the CDR3. V was shortened by 7 bases and J by 5 bases, with 12 bases between the two germline ends. CDR1 is MDHEN and CDR2 is SYDVKM in the germline V gene. The CDR3 bases are TGTGCCAGCATCCCAAAACAGAATAATTCACCCCTCCACTTT. Translating it yields CASIPKQNNSPLHF.

This clone appeared a single time. The CDR3 DNA is TGTGCCAGCAGTTCACACCTTAATGAAAAACTGTTTTTT. Its translation is CASSSHLNEKLFF. V gene TRBV28 combines with J gene TRBJ1-4; D unclear. Germline loops: CDR1 MDHEN, CDR2 SYDVKM. Trimming shortened V by 4 bases and J by 4 bases, and 7 bases separated the two germline ends. The CDR3 loop spans 13 amino acids.

The chain recombines TRBV7-3 with TRBJ1-2, with a tentative D call TRBD1 (5 bases). Looked up from germline, CDR1 is SGHTA and CDR2 is FQGTGA. The ends were cut back, 2 bases at V and 2 bases at J, with 6 bases in the middle. The CDR3 runs 13 residues. The CDR3 nucleotides are TGTGCCAGCAGCTTACAGGGCAACTATGGCTACACCTTC. Translated, it gives CASSLQGNYGYTF. The complete variable domain, with remaining parts taken from reference TRBV7-3 and TRBJ1-2, reads GAGVSQTPSNKVTEKGKYVELRCDPISGHTALYWYRQSLGQGPEFLIYFQGTGAADDSGLPNDRFFAVRPEGSVSTLKIQRTERGDSAVYLCASSLQGNYGYTFGSGTRLTVV.

The chain recombines TRBV9 with TRBJ2-7, with 9 positions matching TRBD1. V dropped 3 bases and J dropped 1; count of bases not matched to a gene: 2. The CDR3 consists of 14 residues. Germline loops: CDR1 SGDLS, CDR2 YYNGEE. The CDR3 spells CASSGGQGSYEQYF. CDR3 DNA: TGTGCCAGCAGCGGAGGACAGGGGTCCTACGAGCAGTACTTC.

The V gene is TRBV28, the J gene TRBJ2-1; a possible D gene is TRBD2 (6 bases). Trimming stripped 4 bases from V and 1 base from J, with 14 bases between. There are 16 residues in the CDR3. Germline V gene lookup returns CDR1 MDHEN and CDR2 SYDVKM. The CDR3 loop is CASSSSEGWSYNEQFF. CDR3 sequence (DNA): TGTGCCAGCAGTTCTAGCGAGGGATGGTCCTACAATGAGCAGTTCTTC. Together with reference TRBV28 and TRBJ2-1, the CDR3 gives the full variable domain: DVKVTQSSRYLVKRTGEKVFLECVQDMDHENMFWYRQDPGLGLRLIYFSYDVKMKEKGDIPEGYSVSREKKERFSLILESASTNQTSMYLCASSSSEGWSYNEQFFGPGTRLTVL.

The rearrangement joins TRBV9 to TRBJ2-4; a possible D gene is TRBD2 (7 bases). CDR1 and CDR2 (germline): SGDLS, YYNGEE. The CDR3 runs to 15 residues. The V end was cut by 4 bases, the J end by 7 bases, with 18 bases between. As DNA, the CDR3 is TGTGCCAGCAGCTTAGAAGGGGGGGCGACCAACATTCAGTACTTC. It translates to CASSLEGGATNIQYF.

The gene calls are TRBV19 and TRBJ2-1; 8 nucleotides match TRBD2. This CDR3 comprises 14 residues. From germline, CDR1 is LNHDA and CDR2 SQIVND (reference sequence). Unmatched junction bases numbered 5, after V lost 6 bases and J lost 4 bases. In DNA form, the CDR3 reads TGTGCCAGTAGCGGCGGGAGGCGGTACAATGAGCAGTTCTTC. Amino acid sequence: CASSGGRRYNEQFF. Using reference TRBV19 and TRBJ2-1 for the parts outside the CDR3, the full variable domain is DGGITQSPKYLFRKEGQNVTLSCEQNLNHDAMYWYRQDPGQGLRLIYYSQIVNDFQKGDIAEGYSVSREKKESFPLTVTSAQKNPTAFYLCASSGGRRYNEQFFGPGTRLTVL.

V and J are TRBV6-5 and TRBJ1-2, with D maybe TRBD1 (6 bases). V was pared by 6 bases and J by 6 bases, with 11 bases between. Germline V gene lookup returns CDR1 MNHEY and CDR2 SVGAGI. The CDR3 contains 12 residues. The CDR3 bases are TGTGCCAGCAGCCCGGACAGCCATGGCTACACCTTC. This encodes CASSPDSHGYTF.

This chain joins TRBV28 and TRBJ2-5; TRBD1 might be the D (6 bases). Trimming pared 7 bases from V and 2 bases from J, leaving 8 bases between. The CDR3 covers 12 residues. CDR1 and CDR2 (germline): MDHEN, SYDVKM. This chain's CDR3 is CASNGQQETQYF. The CDR3 bases are TGTGCCAGCAACGGACAGCAAGAGACCCAGTACTTC.

V gene TRBV6-1 combines with J gene TRBJ2-5; 9 bases are a match to TRBD2. Trimming took 5 bases from V and 5 from J; bases not matched to a gene: 9. Germline assignment: CDR1 MNHNS and CDR2 SASEGT. This CDR3 is built from 15 residues. The CDR3 loop reads CASSSPASGAETQYF. CDR3 in DNA: TGTGCCAGCAGTTCCCCGGCTAGCGGGGCGGAGACCCAGTACTTC.

This chain uses TRBV7-6 with TRBJ2-1; a weak D match, TRBD2 (6 bases). Trimming pared 2 bases from V and 6 bases from J, leaving 11 bases between. CDR1 SGHVS and CDR2 FNYEAQ come from the germline V gene. The CDR3 loop spans 14 amino acids. The CDR3 coding sequence is TGTGCCAGCAGCTTAAGGTCGGGAGTCAATGAGCAGTTCTTC. Its translation is CASSLRSGVNEQFF.

This rearrangement joins TRBV10-3 to TRBJ2-2, with TRBD1 matching 9 bases. With 7 bases clipped from V and 2 bases from J, the junction kept 5 bases outside the gene matches. Germline CDR1 ENHRY, CDR2 SYGVKD. The CDR3 loop spans 15 amino acids. CDR3: CAINEQGANTGELFF. The CDR3 nucleotides are TGTGCCATCAATGAACAGGGGGCAAACACCGGGGAGCTGTTTTTT.

The rearrangement uses TRBV5-1 and TRBJ2-7; D call uncertain. Per the germline V gene, CDR1 is SGHRS and CDR2 is YFSETQ. V shed 0 bases and J shed 2 bases, with 9 bases lying between them. This CDR3 comprises 14 residues. The CDR3: CASSLGRPTYEQYF. In DNA, the CDR3 is TGCGCCAGCAGCTTGGGACGTCCTACCTACGAGCAGTACTTC.

This chain joins TRBV14 and TRBJ2-5; D is unclear. Germline values: CDR1 SGHDN, CDR2 FVKESK. V was cut by 5 bases and J by 6 bases, with 22 bases left in between. The CDR3 consists of 16 residues. The CDR3 DNA follows: TGTGCCAGCAGCGCACGAGTTATAGGGTTGATGAAGACCCAGTACTTC. It specifies CASSARVIGLMKTQYF. The full variable domain, in which reference TRBV14 and TRBJ2-5 provide the parts outside the CDR3, is EAGVTQFPSHSVIEKGQTVTLRCDPISGHDNLYWYRRVMGKEIKFLLHFVKESKQDESGMPNNRFLAERTGGTYSTLKVQPAELEDSGVYFCASSARVIGLMKTQYFGPGTRLLVL.

This chain uses TRBV7-3 with TRBJ2-3, with D unresolved. There are 15 residues in the CDR3. Trimming took off 5 bases at V and 2 bases at J, with 14 bases between the two ends. The germline V gene encodes CDR1 SGHTA and CDR2 FQGTGA. The CDR3 loop reads CASSLEPDHTDTQYF. The CDR3 DNA is TGTGCCAGCAGCCTGGAACCGGACCACACAGATACGCAGTATTTT.

V is TRBV18 and J is TRBJ1-2; 10 bases are shared with TRBD1. Losses at the gene ends were 3 bases for V and 8 bases for J; bases not matched to a gene: 3. The CDR3 has 13 amino acids. Germline lookup yields CDR1 KGHSH and CDR2 LQKENI. For the CDR3, the DNA is TGTGCCAGCTCACCGGGGGACAGGGGAGGCTACACCTTC. Its translation is CASSPGDRGGYTF.